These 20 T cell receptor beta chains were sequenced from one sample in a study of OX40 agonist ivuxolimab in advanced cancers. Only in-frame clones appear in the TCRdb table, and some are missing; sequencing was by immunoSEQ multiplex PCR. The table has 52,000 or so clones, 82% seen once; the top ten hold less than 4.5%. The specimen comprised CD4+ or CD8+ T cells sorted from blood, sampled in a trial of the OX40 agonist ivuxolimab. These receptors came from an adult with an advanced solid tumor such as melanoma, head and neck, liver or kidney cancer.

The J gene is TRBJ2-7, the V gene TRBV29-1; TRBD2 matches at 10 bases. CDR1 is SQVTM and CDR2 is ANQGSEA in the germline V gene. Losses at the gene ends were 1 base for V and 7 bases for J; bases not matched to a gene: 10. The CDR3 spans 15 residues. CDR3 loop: CSVEVPAGGPGEQYF. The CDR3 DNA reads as TGCAGCGTTGAAGTCCCAGCGGGAGGGCCTGGAGAGCAGTACTTC.

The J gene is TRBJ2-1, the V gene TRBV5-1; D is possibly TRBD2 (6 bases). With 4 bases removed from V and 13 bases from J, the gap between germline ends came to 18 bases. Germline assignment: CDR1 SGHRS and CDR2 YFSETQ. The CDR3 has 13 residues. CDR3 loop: CASSDPGGLEQFF. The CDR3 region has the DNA TGCGCCAGCAGCGACCCCGGGGGTTTGGAACAGTTCTTC.

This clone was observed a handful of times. The CDR3 DNA reads as TGTGCCAGCTCACCACCTACAGGGGTAGAGGTTGAAGCTTTCTTT. This gives the protein CASSPPTGVEVEAFF. The chain employs TRBV18 and TRBJ1-1; 7 nucleotides align to TRBD1. The ends lost 0 bases at V and 7 bases at J; junction bases unmatched: 8. CDR1 is KGHSH, CDR2 LQKENI, per germline. The CDR3 contains 15 residues.

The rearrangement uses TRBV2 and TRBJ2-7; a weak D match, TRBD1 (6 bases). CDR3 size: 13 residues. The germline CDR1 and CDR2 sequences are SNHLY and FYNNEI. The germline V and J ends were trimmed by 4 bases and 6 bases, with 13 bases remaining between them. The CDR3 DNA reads TGTGCCAGCAGTGTAGGGACAAACGGCGAGCAGTACTTC. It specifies CASSVGTNGEQYF. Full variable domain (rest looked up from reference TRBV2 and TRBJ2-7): EPEVTQTPSHQVTQMGQEVILRCVPISNHLYFYWYRQILGQKVEFLVSFYNNEISEKSEIFDDQFSVERPDGSNFTLKIRSTKLEDSAMYFCASSVGTNGEQYFGPGTRLTVT.

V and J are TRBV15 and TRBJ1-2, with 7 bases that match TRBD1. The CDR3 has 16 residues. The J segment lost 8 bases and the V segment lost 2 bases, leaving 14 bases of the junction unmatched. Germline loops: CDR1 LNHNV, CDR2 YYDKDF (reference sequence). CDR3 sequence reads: CATSRLSQGDLGGYTF. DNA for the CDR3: TGTGCCACCAGCAGACTTTCTCAGGGGGACCTCGGGGGCTACACCTTC.

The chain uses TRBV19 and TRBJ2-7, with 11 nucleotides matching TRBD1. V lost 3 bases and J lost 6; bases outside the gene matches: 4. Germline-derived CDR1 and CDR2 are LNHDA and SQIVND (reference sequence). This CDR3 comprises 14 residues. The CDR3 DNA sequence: TGTGCCAGTAGTATGTGGACAGGGGGCGGCGAGCAGTACTTC. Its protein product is CASSMWTGGGEQYF.

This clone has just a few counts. The CDR3 DNA follows: TGTGCCAGCAGGACCGTTGCCGGGACCCAGTACTTC. It codes for CASRTVAGTQYF. The J gene is TRBJ2-5, the V gene TRBV28; no clear D gene. CDR1 MDHEN and CDR2 SYDVKM come from the germline V gene. The CDR3 length is 12 residues. Trimming left V 6 bases short and J 7 bases short, with 12 bases between.

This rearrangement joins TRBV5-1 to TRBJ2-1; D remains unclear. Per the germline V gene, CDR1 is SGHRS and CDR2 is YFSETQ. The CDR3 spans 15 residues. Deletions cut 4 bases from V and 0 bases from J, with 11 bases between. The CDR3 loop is CASSPAGSSYNEQFF. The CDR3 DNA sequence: TGCGCCAGCAGCCCGGCAGGAAGCTCCTACAATGAGCAGTTCTTC.

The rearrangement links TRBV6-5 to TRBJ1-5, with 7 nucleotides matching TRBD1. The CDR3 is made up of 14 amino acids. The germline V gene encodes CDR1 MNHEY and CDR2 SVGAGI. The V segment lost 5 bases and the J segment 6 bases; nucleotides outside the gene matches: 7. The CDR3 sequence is CASSNDRVPQPQHF. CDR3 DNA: TGTGCCAGCAGTAACGACAGGGTCCCTCAGCCCCAGCATTTT.

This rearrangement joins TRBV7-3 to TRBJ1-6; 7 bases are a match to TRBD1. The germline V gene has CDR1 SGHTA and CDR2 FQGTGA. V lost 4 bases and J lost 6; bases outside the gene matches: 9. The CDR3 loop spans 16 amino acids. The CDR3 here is CASSSGRGQLNSPLHF. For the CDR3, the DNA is TGTGCCAGCAGCTCGGGGAGGGGACAGCTTAATTCACCCCTCCACTTT.

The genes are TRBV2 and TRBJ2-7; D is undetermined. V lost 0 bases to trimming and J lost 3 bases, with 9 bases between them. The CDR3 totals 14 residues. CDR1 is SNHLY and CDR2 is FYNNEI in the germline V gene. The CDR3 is CASSEAWAIYEQYF. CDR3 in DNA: TGTGCCAGCAGTGAAGCTTGGGCCATCTACGAGCAGTACTTC. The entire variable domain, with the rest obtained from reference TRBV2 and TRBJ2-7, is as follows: EPEVTQTPSHQVTQMGQEVILRCVPISNHLYFYWYRQILGQKVEFLVSFYNNEISEKSEIFDDQFSVERPDGSNFTLKIRSTKLEDSAMYFCASSEAWAIYEQYFGPGTRLTVT.

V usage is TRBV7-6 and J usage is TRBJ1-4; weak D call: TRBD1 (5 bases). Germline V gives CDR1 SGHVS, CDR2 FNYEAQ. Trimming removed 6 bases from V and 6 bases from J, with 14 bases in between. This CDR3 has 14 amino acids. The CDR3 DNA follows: TGTGCCAGCAGTCCAGGATGGGGGGATGAAAAACTGTTTTTT. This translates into CASSPGWGDEKLFF.

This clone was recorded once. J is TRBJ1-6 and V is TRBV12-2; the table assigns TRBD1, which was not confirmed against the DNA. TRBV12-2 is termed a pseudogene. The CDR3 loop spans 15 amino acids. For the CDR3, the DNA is TGTGCAAGTCGCTTAGCGGAAGACAGGGATTCACCCCTCCACTTT. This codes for CASRLAEDRDSPLHF.

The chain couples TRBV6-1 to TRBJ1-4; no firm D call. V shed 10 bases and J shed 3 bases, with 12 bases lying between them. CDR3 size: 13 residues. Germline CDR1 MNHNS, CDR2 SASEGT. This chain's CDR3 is CATNRAPNEKLFF. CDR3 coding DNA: TGTGCCACCAATCGGGCCCCTAATGAAAAACTGTTTTTT.

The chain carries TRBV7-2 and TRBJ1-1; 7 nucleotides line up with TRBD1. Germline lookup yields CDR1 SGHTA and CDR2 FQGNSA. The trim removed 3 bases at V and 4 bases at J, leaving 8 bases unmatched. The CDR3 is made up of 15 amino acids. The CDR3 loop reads CASSFSGGGSTEAFF. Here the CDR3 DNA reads TGTGCCAGCAGCTTTTCAGGGGGAGGAAGCACTGAAGCTTTCTTT. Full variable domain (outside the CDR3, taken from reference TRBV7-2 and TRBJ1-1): GAGVSQSPSNKVTEKGKDVELRCDPISGHTALYWYRQSLGQGLEFLIYFQGNSAPDKSGLPSDRFSAERTGGSVSTLTIQRTQQEDSAVYLCASSFSGGGSTEAFFGQGTRLTVV.

The CDR3 DNA follows: TGTGCCAGCTCACAGGGGGTAAGCACTGAAGCTTTCTTT. Its protein product is CASSQGVSTEAFF. The chain combines TRBV18 with TRBJ1-1, with D possibly being TRBD1 (6 bases). CDR1 is KGHSH, CDR2 LQKENI, per germline. Trimming stripped 4 bases from V and 4 bases from J, with 10 bases between. The CDR3 loop spans 13 amino acids.

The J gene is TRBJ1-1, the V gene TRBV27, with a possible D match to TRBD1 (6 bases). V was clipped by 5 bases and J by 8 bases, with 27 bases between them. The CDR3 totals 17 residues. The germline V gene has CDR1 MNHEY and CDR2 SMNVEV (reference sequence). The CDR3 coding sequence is TGTGCCAGCAGTATATGGCGAGCAGGGGCGCTAAATACGGAAGCTTTCTTT. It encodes CASSIWRAGALNTEAFF.

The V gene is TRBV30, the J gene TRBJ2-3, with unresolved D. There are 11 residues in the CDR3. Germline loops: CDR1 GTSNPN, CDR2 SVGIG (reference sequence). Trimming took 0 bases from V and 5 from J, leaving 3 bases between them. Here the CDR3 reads CAWSVQDTQYF. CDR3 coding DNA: TGTGCCTGGAGTGTCCAAGATACGCAGTATTTT.

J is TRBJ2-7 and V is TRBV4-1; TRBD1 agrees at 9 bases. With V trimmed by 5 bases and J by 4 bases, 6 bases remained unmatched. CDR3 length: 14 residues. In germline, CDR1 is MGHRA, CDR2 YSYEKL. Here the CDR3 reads CASSYRDREYEQYF. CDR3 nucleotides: TGCGCCAGCAGCTACCGGGACAGGGAGTACGAGCAGTACTTC.

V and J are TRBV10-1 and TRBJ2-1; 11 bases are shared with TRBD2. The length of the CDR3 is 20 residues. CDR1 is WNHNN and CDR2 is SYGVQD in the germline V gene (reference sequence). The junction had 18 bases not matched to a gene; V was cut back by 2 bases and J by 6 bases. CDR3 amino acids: CASSELSGGAKFRVGNEQFF. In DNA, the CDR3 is TGCGCCAGCAGTGAGCTTAGCGGGGGGGCCAAATTTAGAGTAGGCAATGAGCAGTTCTTC.